The 28 T cell receptor beta chains below all came from one sample that was sequenced in a study of cytomegalovirus exposure and HLA in healthy donors. Sequenced by immunoSEQ multiplex PCR; TCRdb stores in-frame clones only, minus some. The top ten hold 0.85% to 0.95% of the sample, which has around 100,000 clones, around 96% seen once. The sequenced material came from PBMCs. The receptors were gathered from a woman under 30 in good health and CMV-seronegative.

V gene TRBV28 combines with J gene TRBJ2-3; 7 bases line up with TRBD1. This CDR3 is built from 14 residues. Losses at the gene ends were 6 bases for V and 6 bases for J; bases not matched to a gene: 9. Germline CDR1 reads MDHEN; CDR2 reads SYDVKM. CDR3 bases: TGTGCCAGCAGCCTGACCGGGACAGCCGATACGCAGTATTTT. This sequence encodes CASSLTGTADTQYF.

The rearrangement uses TRBV19 and TRBJ2-3, with 11 bases matching TRBD2. V was clipped by 4 bases and J by 0 bases; unmatched bases: 6. The length of the CDR3 is 17 residues. The germline V gene has CDR1 LNHDA and CDR2 SQIVND (reference sequence). The CDR3 loop reads CASSSSGRATSTDTQYF. CDR3 DNA sequence: TGTGCCAGTAGTAGTAGCGGGAGGGCCACTAGCACAGATACGCAGTATTTT.

Of note for this clone: One end of the junction fails to match germline, which may point to a read error. The V call is TRBV5-4, the J call TRBJ2-7; D is possibly TRBD2 (5 bases). In germline, CDR1 is SGHNT, CDR2 YYREEE (reference sequence). The CDR3 loop spans 13 amino acids. The CDR3 loop is CASSNNSLLLRDF. The CDR3 nucleotides read TGTGCCAGCAGCAACAACAGTTTGTTGTTGAGGGACTTC.

The CDR3 here is CASREAYNEQFF. As DNA, the CDR3 is TGTGCCAGTCGGGAGGCTTACAATGAGCAGTTCTTC. The J gene is TRBJ2-1, the V gene TRBV6-6, with 7 bases fitting TRBD2. The V and J ends lost 9 bases and 4 bases, in that order; junction bases with no gene match: 3. CDR3 length: 12 amino acids. In germline, CDR1 is MNHNY, CDR2 SVGAGI (reference sequence).

V usage is TRBV7-8 and J usage is TRBJ1-2, with D possibly TRBD1 on 5 matching bases. The V end lost 2 bases, the J end lost 3 bases, and 10 bases lay between the germline ends. CDR1 and CDR2 from the germline V gene are SGHVS and FQNEAQ. The length of the CDR3 is 14 residues. The CDR3 reads CASSLSSGDYGYTF. The CDR3 coding sequence is TGTGCCAGCAGCTTATCATCGGGGGACTATGGCTACACCTTC.

CDR3 in amino acids: CASSSGGAPYEQYF. The CDR3 bases are TGCGCCAGCAGCTCCGGGGGGGCCCCGTACGAGCAGTACTTC. V gene TRBV5-1 combines with J gene TRBJ2-7, with TRBD2 matching 8 bases. This CDR3 has 14 residues. The germline gives CDR1 SGHRS, CDR2 YFSETQ. The trim removed 3 bases at V and 4 bases at J, leaving 6 bases unmatched.

The chain recombines TRBV30 with TRBJ1-5, with 7 bases that match TRBD1. The length of the CDR3 is 15 residues. Germline CDR1 and CDR2: GTSNPN and SVGIG (reference sequence). J lost 4 bases, V lost 2 bases, and 8 bases had no gene match. The CDR3 coding sequence is TGTGCCTGGAGTTCGGGGGGGACAGCGAATCAGCCCCAGCATTTT. The encoded protein is CAWSSGGTANQPQHF.

The rearrangement uses TRBV11-2 and TRBJ1-3; D might be TRBD1 (5 bases). This CDR3 has 14 amino acids. Per the germline V gene, CDR1 is SGHAT and CDR2 is FQNNGV. Trimming removed 1 base from V and 4 bases from J, with 8 bases in between. The CDR3 region is CASSLGQMGNTIYF. The DNA for the CDR3 is TGTGCCAGCAGCTTAGGACAGATGGGAAACACCATATATTTT.

This chain joins TRBV7-3 and TRBJ2-3, with D possibly matching TRBD2 (7 bases). This CDR3 spans 15 amino acids. Per the germline V gene, CDR1 is SGHTA and CDR2 is FQGTGA. Trimming shortened V by 0 bases and J by 11 bases, and 18 bases separated the two germline ends. The CDR3 sequence is CASSLTVGGPGRQYF. The CDR3 DNA reads TGTGCCAGCAGCTTAACGGTGGGGGGGCCCGGGAGGCAGTATTTT.

The V and J genes are TRBV10-3 and TRBJ2-7; unclear D gene. The germline CDR1 and CDR2 sequences are ENHRY and SYGVKD. The CDR3 has 11 residues. The V end lost 5 bases, the J end lost 5 bases, and 7 bases lay between the germline ends. The CDR3 DNA sequence: TGTGCCATCAGTACCGAGGACGAGCAGTACTTC. Protein sequence: CAISTEDEQYF.

This rearrangement joins TRBV7-6 to TRBJ2-7, with 10 bases lining up with TRBD2. V was pared by 4 bases and J by 7 bases, with 10 bases of the junction left unmatched. CDR1 and CDR2 from the germline V gene are SGHVS and FNYEAQ. The CDR3 extends over 15 amino acids. The CDR3 coding sequence is TGTGCCAGCAGCTCCGACGGCGGGACTAGCGAGGAGCAGTACTTC. Its translation: CASSSDGGTSEEQYF.

The chain couples TRBV19 to TRBJ2-5; no firm D call. Trimming left V 6 bases short and J 2 bases short, with 19 bases between. There are 16 residues in the CDR3. Germline V gives CDR1 LNHDA, CDR2 SQIVND (reference sequence). For the CDR3, the DNA is TGTGCCAGTAGCCTTTCACTTGCTTCCTTTCAAGAGACCCAGTACTTC. Its translation is CASSLSLASFQETQYF.

This clone was seen more than once but under ten times. The gene calls are TRBV11-2 and TRBJ1-1; a possible D gene is TRBD1 (5 bases). The germline V and J ends were trimmed by 3 bases and 3 bases, with 11 bases remaining between them. This CDR3 is built from 14 residues. The germline V gene encodes CDR1 SGHAT and CDR2 FQNNGV. The CDR3 DNA reads TGTGCCAGCAGCTTCGGCGGGGCGTACACTGAAGCTTTCTTT. As protein: CASSFGGAYTEAFF.

V and J are TRBV7-9 and TRBJ2-3; unclear D gene. V lost 2 bases, J lost 2 bases, and 8 bases lay in between. Germline lookup yields CDR1 SEHNR and CDR2 FQNEAQ (reference sequence). This CDR3 region has 14 residues. The chain's CDR3 is CASSLTNPTDTQYF. In nucleotides, the CDR3 is TGTGCCAGCAGCTTAACAAATCCCACAGATACGCAGTATTTT.

This clone showed up just once. V usage is TRBV5-6 and J usage is TRBJ2-5; TRBD1 might be the D (6 bases). The CDR3 is 13 amino acids. Germline CDR1 and CDR2: SGHDT and YYEEEE. The ends were cut back, 4 bases at V and 4 bases at J, with 11 bases in the middle. The CDR3 protein is CASSGDMRETQYF. CDR3 sequence (DNA): TGTGCCAGCAGCGGGGACATGAGAGAGACCCAGTACTTC. Full variable domain (remainder filled in from reference TRBV5-6 and TRBJ2-5): DAGVTQSPTHLIKTRGQQVTLRCSPKSGHDTVSWYQQALGQGPQFIFQYYEEEERQRGNFPDRFSGHQFPNYSSELNVNALLLGDSALYLCASSGDMRETQYFGPGTRLLVL.

V and J are TRBV18 and TRBJ2-2; perhaps TRBD1 as D (5 bases). This CDR3 contains 17 residues. The V and J ends lost 5 bases and 1 base respectively, with 17 bases between them. Germline CDR1 KGHSH, CDR2 LQKENI. The CDR3: CASSGGPDKKNTGELFF. CDR3 DNA: TGTGCCAGCTCAGGCGGCCCGGACAAAAAGAACACCGGGGAGCTGTTTTTT. The variable domain in full, with the rest retrieved from reference TRBV18 and TRBJ2-2, is NAGVMQNPRHLVRRRGQEARLRCSPMKGHSHVYWYRQLPEEGLKFMVYLQKENIIDESGMPKERFSAEFPKEGPSILRIQQVVRGDSAAYFCASSGGPDKKNTGELFFGEGSRLTVL.

The rearrangement uses TRBV4-1 and TRBJ1-2; perhaps TRBD1 as D (6 bases). Trimming pared 0 bases from V and 8 bases from J, leaving 16 bases between. The CDR3 length is 15 residues. Per the germline V gene, CDR1 is MGHRA and CDR2 is YSYEKL. DNA of the CDR3: TGCGCCAGCAGCCAAGATTTGGCAGGGGCTTGGGGCTACACCTTC. This sequence encodes CASSQDLAGAWGYTF.

CDR3 residues: CASSSGLFGQFF. CDR3 in DNA: TGTGCCAGCAGCTCCGGACTCTTCGGGCAGTTCTTC. The rearrangement links TRBV7-2 to TRBJ2-1; D is possibly TRBD2 (5 bases). Germline loops: CDR1 SGHTA, CDR2 FQGNSA. This CDR3 is built from 12 residues. The ends were cut back, 4 bases at V and 12 bases at J, with 13 bases in the middle.

This chain's CDR3 is CAISEVLGQGITDTQYF. DNA of the CDR3: TGTGCCATCAGTGAAGTTTTGGGACAGGGGATCACAGATACGCAGTATTTT. The chain has TRBV10-3 and TRBJ2-3, with TRBD1 identical over 10 bases. Germline-derived CDR1 and CDR2 are ENHRY and SYGVKD. J lost 2 bases, V lost 3 bases, and 8 bases had no gene match. This CDR3 region has 17 residues.

The rearrangement uses TRBV9 and TRBJ2-3; the D gene is possibly TRBD1 (6 bases). The CDR3 consists of 14 residues. V lost 1 base to trimming and J lost 8 bases, with 14 bases between them. Germline CDR1 is SGDLS and CDR2 is YYNGEE. CDR3: CASSVTGTPGTQYF. In DNA, the CDR3 is TGTGCCAGCAGCGTAACAGGGACCCCGGGTACGCAGTATTTT.

The V gene is TRBV7-8, the J gene TRBJ2-5; TRBD2 matches at 13 bases. Germline V gene lookup returns CDR1 SGHVS and CDR2 FQNEAQ. The CDR3 runs 15 residues. Trimming at V came to 7 bases and at J to 3 bases, leaving 5 bases not matched to a gene. The CDR3 DNA reads TGTGCCAGCACGCGCGGACTAGCGGGAGAAGAGACCCAGTACTTC. It is translated as CASTRGLAGEETQYF.

CDR3 amino acids: CASSLAGTVTGELFF. CDR3 DNA sequence: TGCGCCAGCAGCTTGGCCGGGACAGTCACCGGGGAGCTGTTTTTT. This chain links TRBV5-1 with TRBJ2-2, with TRBD1 matching 7 bases. The CDR3 is 15 residues long. In germline, CDR1 is SGHRS, CDR2 YFSETQ. V trimming: 0 bases; J trimming: 4 bases; junction bases outside the gene matches: 3. Full variable domain (remainder filled in from reference TRBV5-1 and TRBJ2-2): KAGVTQTPRYLIKTRGQQVTLSCSPISGHRSVSWYQQTPGQGLQFLFEYFSETQRNKGNFPGRFSGRQFSNSRSEMNVSTLELGDSALYLCASSLAGTVTGELFFGEGSRLTVL.

V gene TRBV12-5 combines with J gene TRBJ1-2; no reliable D call. The V and J ends lost 3 bases and 6 bases respectively, with 14 bases between them. The CDR3 runs 14 residues. Germline V CDR1 and CDR2: LGHNT, FRNRAP. The CDR3 reads CASGFPLRGNGYTF. The CDR3 DNA reads as TGTGCTAGTGGTTTCCCCCTGAGAGGGAATGGCTACACCTTC.

The J gene is TRBJ2-1, the V gene TRBV7-8; 7 bases map to TRBD2. This CDR3 region has 16 residues. In germline, CDR1 is SGHVS, CDR2 FQNEAQ. V dropped 0 bases and J dropped 5; count of bases not matched to a gene: 7. The CDR3 spells CASSLAGGRINNEQFF. In DNA, the CDR3 is TGTGCCAGCAGCTTAGCGGGAGGGCGGATAAACAATGAGCAGTTCTTC.

The chain recombines TRBV25-1 with TRBJ1-1; TRBD1 aligns across 11 bases. The germline V gene has CDR1 MGHDK and CDR2 SYGVNS. Germline trimming cut 5 bases from V and 3 bases from J; bases unmatched to any gene: 8. The length of the CDR3 is 16 residues. The CDR3 DNA reads as TGTGCCAGCAGTAGCCGGGACAGGGGGTTTGACACTGAAGCTTTCTTT. This sequence encodes CASSSRDRGFDTEAFF.

The chain joins TRBV4-1 to TRBJ1-1; the D gene is possibly TRBD1 (5 bases). The CDR3 loop spans 13 amino acids. Germline V gene data show CDR1 as MGHRA and CDR2 as YSYEKL. The ends were cut back, 5 bases at V and 3 bases at J, with 10 bases in the middle. The CDR3 reads CASSRGGHTEAFF. For the CDR3, the DNA is TGCGCCAGCAGCAGGGGAGGGCACACTGAAGCTTTCTTT.

In its sample, this clone was seen once. The rearrangement joins TRBV5-6 to TRBJ1-5, with a possible D match to TRBD1 (5 bases). From germline, CDR1 is SGHDT and CDR2 YYEEEE. The V gene lost 5 bases and the J gene lost 6 bases, with 21 bases spanning the gap. This CDR3 is built from 16 residues. As DNA, the CDR3 is TGTGCCAGCAGTATTGCGCGGGGCGGGTTGAGTCAGCCCCAGCATTTT. This sequence encodes CASSIARGGLSQPQHF.

The rearrangement links TRBV27 to TRBJ1-1, with 9 bases identical to TRBD1. Germline trimming cut 7 bases from V and 0 bases from J; bases unmatched to any gene: 6. This CDR3 spans 15 amino acids. The germline CDR1 and CDR2 sequences are MNHEY and SMNVEV (reference sequence). The CDR3 spells CASTRTGAMNTEAFF. CDR3 DNA: TGTGCCAGCACCCGGACAGGGGCGATGAACACTGAAGCTTTCTTT.